The subject of this entry is one T cell receptor (beta chain). Its cognate antigen is unknown. The source of the sample is a study of cytomegalovirus exposure and HLA in healthy donors. Broader study findings: With high specificity and sensitivity, the classifier reportedly diagnosed cytomegalovirus status.

Germline trimming cut 8 bases from V and 0 bases from J; bases unmatched to any gene: 1. Germline lookup yields CDR1 SEHNR and CDR2 FQNEAQ (reference sequence). This CDR3 is 12 amino acids long. Assay used: immunoSEQ multiplex PCR; TCRdb lists only in-frame clones, some missing. The sample consists of around 60,000 clones, under 95% of them appearing once. The TCR sequence derives from a woman younger than 35 in good health and CMV-seronegative. The rearrangement joins TRBV7-9 to TRBJ2-7; 7 nucleotides agree with TRBD1. Sequencing was carried out using PBMCs. The CDR3 loop is CASGDSSYEQYF. The CDR3 nucleotides read TGTGCCAGCGGGGACAGCTCCTACGAGCAGTACTTC. Full variable domain (missing parts from reference TRBV7-9 and TRBJ2-7): DTGVSQNPRHKITKRGQNVTFRCDPISEHNRLYWYRQTLGQGPEFLTYFQNEAQLEKSRLLSDRFSAERPKGSFSTLEIQRTEQGDSAMYLCASGDSSYEQYFGPGTRLTVT.